This T cell receptor (beta chain) was sequenced for a study of CD8+ T cells in alopecia areata. Germline-derived CDR1 and CDR2 are SGHVS and FQNEAQ. The J segment lost 5 bases and the V segment lost 7 bases, leaving 7 bases of the junction unmatched. This CDR3 is 14 amino acids long. Study-wide results and limits: Shared TCR sequences were less clear between patients than in mice, possibly partly from HLA diversity. There were also resident alphabeta T cells of normal skin sequenced in scalp samples. Elevated clonality characterized lesional scalp relative to normal scalp, particularly in alopecia totalis/universalis.

Separation by sorting yielded CD4+ and CD8+ T cells from PBMCs. Extracted from the samples, RNA was reverse transcribed into cDNA to serve as the sequencing template. Clones were sequenced by immunoSEQ multiplex PCR, and TCRdb holds only the in-frame ones, with some missing. There are around 190,000 clones in the sample; roughly three fifths occur only once, and around 5% lies in the top ten. Notes on this clone: Antigen specificity is unknown.

Sample: CD8+ T cells sorted from blood. The chain employs TRBV7-8 and TRBJ2-2, with 7 nucleotides matching TRBD1. The sequence was obtained from a human donor in good health. The CDR3 sequence: CASIDRVWTGELFF. CDR3 DNA sequence: TGTGCCAGCATTGACAGGGTTTGGACCGGGGAGCTGTTTTTT.